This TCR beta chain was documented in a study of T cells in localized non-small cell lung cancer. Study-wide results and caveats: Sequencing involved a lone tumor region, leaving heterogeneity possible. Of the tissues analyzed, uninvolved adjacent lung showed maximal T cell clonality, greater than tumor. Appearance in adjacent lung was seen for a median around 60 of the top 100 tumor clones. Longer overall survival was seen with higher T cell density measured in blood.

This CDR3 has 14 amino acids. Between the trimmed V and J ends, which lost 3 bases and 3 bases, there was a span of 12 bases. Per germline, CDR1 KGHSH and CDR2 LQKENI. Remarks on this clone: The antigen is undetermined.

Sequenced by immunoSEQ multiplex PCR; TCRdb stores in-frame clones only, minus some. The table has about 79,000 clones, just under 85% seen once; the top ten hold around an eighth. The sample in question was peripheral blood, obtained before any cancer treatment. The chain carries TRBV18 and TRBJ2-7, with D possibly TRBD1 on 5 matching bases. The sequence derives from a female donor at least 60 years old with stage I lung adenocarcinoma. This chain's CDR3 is CASSPGQTSYEQYF. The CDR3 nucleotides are TGTGCCAGCTCACCGGGGCAGACAAGCTACGAGCAGTACTTC.